The 3 T cell receptor beta chains listed next were all sequenced from one sample in a study of cytomegalovirus exposure and HLA in healthy donors. Primers included in the PCR were 60 Vbeta and 13 Jbeta primers. Assay used: immunoSEQ multiplex PCR; TCRdb lists only in-frame clones, some missing. In the table there are fewer than 130,000 clones, 55% to 65% of which are singletons. Sequencing used PBMCs. These receptors came from a man in his thirties or forties in good health and CMV-seropositive.

The chain couples TRBV6-4 to TRBJ2-3; TRBD2 matches at 8 bases. Losses at the gene ends were 6 bases for V and 5 bases for J; bases not matched to a gene: 13. The CDR3 totals 16 residues. Germline V gene sequence: CDR1 MRHNA, CDR2 SNTAGT. The CDR3, as DNA: TGTGCCAGCAGCTCCGAGGCGGGACTAGGGCTAGATACGCAGTATTTT. Residues: CASSSEAGLGLDTQYF.

The chain uses TRBV27 and TRBJ1-2; possible D gene TRBD1, 6 bases. The CDR3 is made up of 15 amino acids. CDR1 is MNHEY, CDR2 SMNVEV, per germline (reference sequence). The V end lost 6 bases, the J end lost 8 bases, and 22 bases lay between the germline ends. The CDR3 sequence: CASRNLQGAALGYTF. In DNA, the CDR3 is TGTGCCAGCAGAAATTTACAGGGAGCAGCGTTGGGCTACACCTTC.

This clone has just one count. CDR3 sequence reads: CASSEVLTGLSPGANVLTF. The DNA for the CDR3 is TGTGCCAGCAGTGAAGTGCTGACAGGCCTTTCCCCTGGGGCCAACGTCCTGACTTTC. The chain uses TRBV6-1 and TRBJ2-6; TRBD1 is a possible D gene (6 bases). V dropped 1 base and J dropped 2 bases, with 18 bases sitting between them. The germline gives CDR1 MNHNS, CDR2 SASEGT. CDR3 length equals 19 residues.